These 29 T cell receptor beta chains were all obtained from the same sample, sequenced in a study of blood T cell repertoires in COVID-19. Some clones are missing from TCRdb's copy, which holds only in-frame ones; the method was immunoSEQ multiplex PCR. The sample has a few hundred thousand clones, over 75% seen once. Input material: PBMCs or T cells enriched from blood (not recorded which). The receptors come from a man aged 18 to 30 who had recovered from COVID-19.

The chain links TRBV10-1 to TRBJ2-2, with 9 bases fitting TRBD1. There are 13 residues in the CDR3. The V and J ends lost 8 bases and 4 bases, in that order; junction bases with no gene match: 2. Germline CDR1 and CDR2: WNHNN and SYGVQD (reference sequence). In nucleotides, the CDR3 is TGCGCCAGCCGGGACAGGGTCACCGGGGAGCTGTTTTTT. This sequence encodes CASRDRVTGELFF.

This clone was observed a handful of times. Written as DNA, the CDR3 is TGTGCCATCATCGCAGGGAATCCCCCTGAAGCTTTCTTT. As protein: CAIIAGNPPEAFF. The chain has TRBV10-3 and TRBJ1-1, with a tentative D call TRBD1 (5 bases). Trimming shortened V by 7 bases and J by 6 bases, and 15 bases separated the two germline ends. From germline, CDR1 is ENHRY and CDR2 SYGVKD. The CDR3 totals 13 residues.

The rearrangement links TRBV19 to TRBJ1-3; D is unclear. CDR3 size: 16 residues. The V and J ends lost 2 bases and 4 bases respectively, with 15 bases between them. CDR1 is LNHDA, CDR2 SQIVND, per germline (reference sequence). CDR3 amino acids: CASSIMSQTGGNTIYF. CDR3 DNA sequence: TGTGCCAGTAGTATAATGTCCCAAACGGGGGGAAACACCATATATTTT.

The CDR3 here is CASSTTSGNNNEQYF. CDR3 nucleotides: TGTGCCAGCAGCACTACTAGCGGGAATAACAACGAGCAGTACTTC. V usage is TRBV7-2 and J usage is TRBJ2-7; 10 bases agree with TRBD2. This CDR3 has 15 residues. Germline CDR1 is SGHTA and CDR2 is FQGNSA. V shed 5 bases, J shed 5 bases, and the junction held 9 bases outside the gene matches.

For the CDR3, the DNA is TGTGCCAGCAGCTTAGGAGGGGCGGGAGGGTACGGCGAGCAGTACTTC. Translated, it gives CASSLGGAGGYGEQYF. The rearrangement links TRBV13 to TRBJ2-7, with 9 bases identical to TRBD2. This CDR3 spans 16 amino acids. CDR1 PRHDT and CDR2 FYEKMQ come from the germline V gene (reference sequence). V was pared by 0 bases and J by 6 bases, with 9 bases of the junction left unmatched.

This clone was observed a handful of times. V gene TRBV12-3 or TRBV12-4 combines with J gene TRBJ1-1; the D gene is possibly TRBD1 (6 bases). The CDR3 runs 13 residues. The V end was cut by 6 bases, the J end by 3 bases, with 11 bases between. This CDR3 is CASREGGHTEAFF. The CDR3 DNA reads as TGTGCCAGCAGAGAAGGGGGTCACACTGAAGCTTTCTTT.

The gene calls are TRBV24-1 and TRBJ1-1; 8 bases are a match to TRBD1. The CDR3 contains 13 residues. Per the germline V gene, CDR1 is KGHDR and CDR2 is SFDVKD. With 10 bases clipped from V and 3 bases from J, the junction kept 6 bases outside the gene matches. CDR3 in amino acids: CATSDRGDTEAFF. In nucleotides, the CDR3 is TGTGCCACAAGCGACAGGGGCGACACTGAAGCTTTCTTT.

CDR3 residues: CASSHNRERANYGYTF. CDR3 in DNA: TGTGCCAGCAGCCATAACCGGGAGCGAGCTAACTATGGCTACACCTTC. The V gene is TRBV16, the J gene TRBJ1-2, with unresolved D. Per the germline V gene, CDR1 is KGHSY and CDR2 is FQNENV. The CDR3 runs to 16 residues. V was clipped by 3 bases and J by 0 bases, with 14 bases between them. The full variable domain, with the rest looked up from reference TRBV16 and TRBJ1-2, is GEEVAQTPKHLVRGEGQKAKLYCAPIKGHSYVFWYQQVLKNEFKFLISFQNENVFDETGMPKERFSAKCLPNSPCSLEIQATKLEDSAVYFCASSHNRERANYGYTFGSGTRLTVV.

The chain has TRBV11-2 and TRBJ2-4, with D tentatively TRBD1 (6 bases). The CDR3 loop spans 14 amino acids. Germline V gives CDR1 SGHAT, CDR2 FQNNGV. Trimming left V 6 bases short and J 8 bases short, with 17 bases between. This chain's CDR3 is CASRSVQGRHIQYF. As DNA, the CDR3 is TGTGCCAGCAGATCGGTACAGGGCAGGCACATTCAGTACTTC.

The V and J genes are TRBV24-1 and TRBJ1-2; D is undetermined. V dropped 8 bases and J dropped 2 bases, with 8 bases sitting between them. CDR1 is KGHDR, CDR2 SFDVKD, per germline. This CDR3 region has 12 residues. The CDR3 reads CATIIANYGYTF. The CDR3, as DNA: TGTGCCACCATAATAGCGAACTATGGCTACACCTTC.

The V and J genes are TRBV5-1 and TRBJ2-3; tentatively, D is TRBD2 (6 bases). This CDR3 is 17 amino acids long. V was cut by 0 bases and J by 11 bases, with 25 bases left in between. Germline V CDR1 and CDR2: SGHRS, YFSETQ. The CDR3 here is CASSLEIGVAAGSGQYF. In nucleotides, the CDR3 is TGCGCCAGCAGCTTGGAAATTGGAGTAGCGGCCGGGAGCGGGCAGTATTTT.

J is TRBJ2-5 and V is TRBV5-1, with a tentative D call TRBD2 (5 bases). This CDR3 region has 14 residues. Germline V gene data show CDR1 as SGHRS and CDR2 as YFSETQ. The V gene lost 4 bases and the J gene lost 5 bases, with 15 bases spanning the gap. CDR3 sequence (DNA): TGCGCCAGCAGCGGGAGATACACCACCGAGACCCAGTACTTC. Amino acid sequence: CASSGRYTTETQYF.

The chain links TRBV7-9 to TRBJ1-3; 7 bases align to TRBD1. Germline V CDR1 and CDR2: SEHNR, FQNEAQ (reference sequence). With V trimmed by 5 bases and J by 0 bases, 10 bases remained unmatched. The CDR3 is made up of 17 amino acids. CDR3 DNA: TGTGCCAGCAGCCGAGACAGGGCCCGGATCTCTGGAAACACCATATATTTT. Protein product: CASSRDRARISGNTIYF.

The rearrangement uses TRBV5-5 and TRBJ1-1; 12 bases fit TRBD1. From germline, CDR1 is SGHKS and CDR2 YYEKEE (reference sequence). V dropped 2 bases and J dropped 11; count of bases not matched to a gene: 16. This CDR3 contains 17 residues. The CDR3 here is CASSFNGVPGQGAFAFF. The CDR3 bases are TGTGCCAGCAGCTTTAACGGCGTGCCGGGACAGGGGGCTTTTGCTTTCTTT.

V usage is TRBV7-9 and J usage is TRBJ1-4, with D perhaps matching TRBD1 (6 bases). This CDR3 comprises 15 residues. Germline CDR1 and CDR2: SEHNR and FQNEAQ (reference sequence). V was pared by 1 base and J by 5 bases, with 11 bases between. CDR3 sequence: CASSLGGGSNEKLFF. CDR3 nucleotides: TGTGCCAGCAGCTTAGGAGGGGGTTCCAATGAAAAACTGTTTTTT.

This chain connects TRBV27 to TRBJ2-7, with D perhaps TRBD1 (6 bases). CDR1 and CDR2 (germline): MNHEY, SMNVEV (reference sequence). V lost 4 bases to trimming and J lost 2 bases, with 9 bases between them. The CDR3 has 13 residues. The CDR3 here is CASSYRETYEQYF. CDR3 in DNA: TGTGCCAGCAGTTACAGGGAGACCTACGAGCAGTACTTC.

The chain has TRBV7-9 and TRBJ1-2; D not certain. V lost 5 bases and J 7 bases, leaving 14 bases between the germline ends. Germline V gene data show CDR1 as SEHNR and CDR2 as FQNEAQ (reference sequence). This CDR3 has 13 residues. CDR3 amino acids: CASSAILRSGYTF. CDR3 in DNA: TGTGCCAGCAGCGCCATTCTACGGAGTGGCTACACCTTC.

This clone has just one count. This sequence joins TRBV5-1 and TRBJ1-2; D is perhaps TRBD1 (5 bases). The V gene lost 7 bases and the J gene lost 10 bases, with 23 bases spanning the gap. This CDR3 spans 14 amino acids. Germline loops: CDR1 SGHRS, CDR2 YFSETQ. The CDR3 protein is CASFPSAGVPDYTF. CDR3 in DNA: TGCGCCAGCTTTCCCTCTGCGGGGGTGCCGGACTACACCTTC. The variable domain in full, with the rest retrieved from reference TRBV5-1 and TRBJ1-2, is KAGVTQTPRYLIKTRGQQVTLSCSPISGHRSVSWYQQTPGQGLQFLFEYFSETQRNKGNFPGRFSGRQFSNSRSEMNVSTLELGDSALYLCASFPSAGVPDYTFGSGTRLTVV.

This clone was observed once. J is TRBJ2-1 and V is TRBV6-5; 9 positions agree with TRBD2. There are 12 residues in the CDR3. Looked up from germline, CDR1 is MNHEY and CDR2 is SVGAGI. The J segment lost 14 bases and the V segment lost 7 bases, leaving 9 bases of the junction unmatched. CDR3 in amino acids: CASTAGGGGKFF. The CDR3 DNA reads as TGTGCCAGCACCGCGGGAGGGGGCGGTAAGTTCTTC.

V usage is TRBV25-1 and J usage is TRBJ1-2; no reliable D call. The germline V and J ends were trimmed by 2 bases and 3 bases, with 19 bases remaining between them. Germline V gene sequence: CDR1 MGHDK, CDR2 SYGVNS. The CDR3 runs to 17 residues. The CDR3 nucleotides are TGTGCCAGCAGTGAACGGGCCCTAGGAGGGCTATACTATGGCTACACCTTC. Translation: CASSERALGGLYYGYTF.

The CDR3 DNA reads as TGTGCCAGTAAGGGGTATGGCTACACCTTC. Protein: CASKGYGYTF. J is TRBJ1-2 and V is TRBV19, with D possibly TRBD1 on 5 matching bases. V dropped 7 bases and J dropped 5 bases, with 5 bases sitting between them. This CDR3 region has 10 residues. CDR1 and CDR2 (germline): LNHDA, SQIVND (reference sequence).

The chain links TRBV5-1 to TRBJ2-2, with D possibly TRBD2 on 6 matching bases. The germline V and J ends were trimmed by 0 bases and 7 bases, with 13 bases remaining between them. Germline assignment: CDR1 SGHRS and CDR2 YFSETQ. CDR3 length: 15 residues. CDR3 in DNA: TGCGCCAGCAGCTTGGTGGACTACGGGAACGGGGAGCTGTTTTTT. Its translation: CASSLVDYGNGELFF.

The genes are TRBV5-4 and TRBJ2-7; TRBD2 aligns across 10 bases. The germline gives CDR1 SGHNT, CDR2 YYREEE (reference sequence). The CDR3 has 16 residues. V gave up 3 bases and J gave up 7 bases; unmatched junction bases: 13. Here the CDR3 reads CASSSGVSGGAREQYF. CDR3 in DNA: TGTGCCAGCAGCTCCGGGGTGAGCGGGGGGGCCAGGGAGCAGTACTTC.

J is TRBJ1-2 and V is TRBV6-1; D unresolved. Germline CDR1 MNHNS, CDR2 SASEGT. The V end lost 1 base, the J end lost 7 bases, and 16 bases lay between the germline ends. The CDR3 spans 15 residues. The CDR3 protein is CASSEGRASWGGYTF. DNA of the CDR3: TGTGCCAGCAGTGAAGGGAGGGCCTCCTGGGGTGGCTACACCTTC.

V gene TRBV3-1 (or the pseudogene TRBV3-2) combines with J gene TRBJ1-2; TRBD1 matches at 8 bases. CDR1 is LGHDT and CDR2 is YNNKEL in the germline V gene (reference sequence). The junction had 7 bases not matched to a gene; V was cut back by 2 bases and J by 2 bases. The CDR3 has 16 amino acids. The CDR3 DNA reads TGTGCCAGCAGCCAACCCGGCCAGGGGGCCAACTATGGCTACACCTTC. Translation: CASSQPGQGANYGYTF.

The V gene is TRBV6-4, the J gene TRBJ1-4; D remains unclear. Looked up from germline, CDR1 is MRHNA and CDR2 is SNTAGT. The CDR3 runs to 15 residues. With 0 bases removed from V and 6 bases from J, the gap between germline ends came to 11 bases. The CDR3: CASSDSRESHEKLFF. For the CDR3, the DNA is TGTGCCAGCAGTGACTCGAGGGAATCCCATGAAAAACTGTTTTTT.

The genes are TRBV5-6 and TRBJ1-5; D is undetermined. Between the trimmed V and J ends, which lost 0 bases and 5 bases, there was a span of 12 bases. CDR1 is SGHDT, CDR2 YYEEEE, per germline. This CDR3 has 15 residues. CDR3 DNA sequence: TGTGCCAGCAGCTTGGCCGGCAGGCCGGATCAGCCCCAGCATTTT. This gives the protein CASSLAGRPDQPQHF.

This clone was detected only once. V gene TRBV21-1 combines with J gene TRBJ1-1; the DNA was not compared with TRBD1, the D call given in the table. TRBV21-1 is given as a pseudogene. CDR3 size: 15 residues. CDR3 loop: CASSPKPVAQTEAFF. Written as DNA, the CDR3 is TGTGCCAGCAGCCCAAAACCAGTTGCCCAAACTGAAGCTTTCTTT.

The chain joins TRBV5-4 to TRBJ1-1; D may be TRBD1 (6 bases). The CDR3 loop spans 13 amino acids. V shed 3 bases and J shed 5 bases, with 11 bases lying between them. CDR1 and CDR2 from the germline V gene are SGHNT and YYREEE (reference sequence). The CDR3 here is CASSSPQGTEAFF. CDR3 DNA sequence: TGTGCCAGCAGCTCACCACAGGGAACTGAAGCTTTCTTT.